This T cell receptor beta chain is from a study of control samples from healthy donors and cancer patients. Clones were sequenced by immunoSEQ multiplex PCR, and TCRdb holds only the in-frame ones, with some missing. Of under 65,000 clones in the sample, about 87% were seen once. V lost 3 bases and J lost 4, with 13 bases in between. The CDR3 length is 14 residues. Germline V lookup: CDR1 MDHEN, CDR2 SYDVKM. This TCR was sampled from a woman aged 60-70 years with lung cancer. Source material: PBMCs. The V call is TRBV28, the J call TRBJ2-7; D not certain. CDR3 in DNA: TGTGCCAGCAGTTTCGGTCGAAGCTCTTACGAGCAGTACTTC. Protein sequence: CASSFGRSSYEQYF.